This T cell receptor (beta chain) is drawn from a study of patients and donors after allogeneic stem cell transplantation. The CDR3 is 13 amino acids. V was clipped by 4 bases and J by 0 bases, with 5 bases between them. Germline CDR1 and CDR2: SGHRS and YFSETQ. MiXCR, run by TCRdb on the RT-PCR reads, gives a single entry per CDR3 protein. The sample lists 20,000 or so distinct CDR3 sequences, about 5% occurring once. This clonotype originated in a human donor who was either an allogeneic HSCT recipient or a stem cell or donor lymphocyte infusion donor (not recorded which). It is not recorded whose cells these are; they may come from a transplant donor. The rearrangement uses TRBV5-1 and TRBJ2-1, with D uncertain. The sequencing sample was made of blood, either unsorted or a sorted T cell fraction (not recorded which). The CDR3, as DNA: TGCGCCAGCAGCCCGAGCTCCTACAATGAGCAGTTCTTC. It specifies CASSPSSYNEQFF.